This TCR beta chain is drawn from a study of blood T cell repertoires in COVID-19. Whole-study context: Whether acute or convalescent, the COVID-19 samples came from the United States, Italy and Spain. PBMCs, B-cell-depleted T cells, or T cells were the source of the cDNA or gDNA that made up the material.

The germline V gene has CDR1 SNHLY and CDR2 FYNNEI. Losses at the gene ends were 6 bases for V and 0 bases for J; bases not matched to a gene: 4. CDR3 length: 15 amino acids. This table comes from immunoSEQ multiplex PCR, and its TCRdb copy is limited to in-frame clones, with some not included. The repertoire holds under 200,000 clones, with 88% as singletons. This chain links TRBV2 with TRBJ1-1; TRBD1 matches at 10 bases. The specimen sequenced was peripheral blood. The receptor's source is a man aged 40-49 years with active or convalescent COVID-19. CDR3: CASRTGGSLNTEAFF. DNA for the CDR3: TGTGCCAGCAGGACAGGGGGCTCCCTGAACACTGAAGCTTTCTTT.